One sample yielded the 22 T cell receptor beta chains listed below, sequenced in a study of metastatic and nonmetastatic thyroid tumors. There were no patients who had received any treatment before thyroid surgery. TCRdb re-clonotyped the PCR reads via MiXCR. The repertoire includes 45,000 to 55,000 clones, 24% of them detected once, and 3% to 3.5% sits in the top ten. The sequencing input was blood. All receptors come from a male donor with papillary thyroid cancer or a benign thyroid nodule (not recorded which). Some clones in this sample may be carry-over from other donors' samples.

This clone was counted ten times or more. A read error is possible here, since a much larger clone lies one base away. Other DNA sequences of this sample code for an identical CDR3. J is TRBJ2-7 and V is TRBV2; D may correspond to TRBD1 or TRBD2 (5 bases each). Per germline, CDR1 SNHLY and CDR2 FYNNEI. The CDR3 contains 13 residues. V was clipped by 9 bases and J by 0 bases, with 12 bases between them. DNA of the CDR3: TGTGCCAGTACGGGACCGACCTCCTACGAGCAGTACTTC. Translation: CASTGPTSYEQYF.

This clone was counted ten times or more. V usage is TRBV18 and J usage is TRBJ2-1, with 9 bases matching TRBD2. The CDR3 extends over 15 amino acids. Germline V CDR1 and CDR2: KGHSH, LQKENI. J was trimmed by 4 bases and V by 2 bases; bases with no gene match: 3. CDR3 sequence: CASSPILAGYNEQFF. The CDR3 region has the DNA TGTGCCAGCTCACCAATTCTAGCGGGGTACAATGAGCAGTTCTTC.

The chain combines TRBV20-1 with TRBJ1-5; D is unclear. CDR1 and CDR2 (germline): DFQATT, SNEGSKA (reference sequence). CDR3 length: 13 amino acids. The V end lost 3 bases, the J end lost 1 base, and 7 bases lay between the germline ends. The CDR3 region has the DNA TGCAGTGCTAGGGGCGACAGCAATCAGCCCCAGCATTTT. Amino acid sequence: CSARGDSNQPQHF.

The rearrangement links TRBV19 to TRBJ1-1; tentatively, D is TRBD1 (5 bases). V dropped 9 bases and J dropped 0 bases, with 14 bases sitting between them. The CDR3 totals 14 residues. Germline V gene lookup returns CDR1 LNHDA and CDR2 SQIVND (reference sequence). CDR3 DNA: TGTGCCAGCCCCCCCGGGGCGATGAACACTGAAGCTTTCTTT. This codes for CASPPGAMNTEAFF. The full variable domain, its missing parts supplied by reference TRBV19 and TRBJ1-1, is DGGITQSPKYLFRKEGQNVTLSCEQNLNHDAMYWYRQDPGQGLRLIYYSQIVNDFQKGDIAEGYSVSREKKESFPLTVTSAQKNPTAFYLCASPPGAMNTEAFFGQGTRLTVV.

The chain combines TRBV27 with TRBJ1-2; D possibly corresponds to TRBD1 (6 bases). This CDR3 is 17 amino acids long. The germline gives CDR1 MNHEY, CDR2 SMNVEV (reference sequence). V was trimmed by 0 bases and J by 3 bases, leaving 17 bases between them. The CDR3 reads CASSLSGTFGGYYGYTF. DNA for the CDR3: TGTGCCAGCAGTTTATCCGGGACATTTGGGGGCTACTATGGCTACACCTTC.

CDR3 sequence reads: CASRARRFTDTQYF. CDR3 DNA: TGTGCCAGCAGGGCTCGGCGGTTCACAGATACGCAGTATTTT. The chain carries TRBV6-2 or TRBV6-3 and TRBJ2-3; D unresolved. CDR3 length equals 14 residues. Germline lookup yields CDR1 MNHEY and CDR2 SVGEGT. Trimming took off 6 bases at V and 2 bases at J, with 12 bases between the two ends.

This chain links TRBV3-1 with TRBJ2-7; 9 bases match TRBD2. This CDR3 contains 15 residues. The germline gives CDR1 LGHDT, CDR2 YNNKEL (reference sequence). After removal of 4 bases from V and 4 bases from J, the junction contained 8 bases not matched to a gene. In DNA form, the CDR3 reads TGTGCCAGCAGCCTATTAGCGGGAGTGCGGTACGAGCAGTACTTC. Translating gives CASSLLAGVRYEQYF.

This clone appeared a few times. The V call is TRBV27, the J call TRBJ1-2, with D perhaps matching TRBD1 (5 bases). The ends were cut back, 3 bases at V and 8 bases at J, with 13 bases in the middle. Germline values: CDR1 MNHEY, CDR2 SMNVEV (reference sequence). The CDR3 loop spans 13 amino acids. CDR3 sequence (DNA): TGTGCCAGCAGTTTCACGGCAGGGCGGGGCTACACCTTC. Amino acid sequence: CASSFTAGRGYTF.

This chain joins TRBV7-2 and TRBJ2-3; D unresolved. Germline CDR1 reads SGHTA; CDR2 reads FQGNSA. The length of the CDR3 is 14 residues. V was trimmed by 5 bases and J by 1 base, leaving 10 bases between them. CDR3 region: CASSELSGTDTQYF. CDR3 nucleotides: TGTGCCAGCAGCGAGCTTTCGGGCACAGATACGCAGTATTTT.

This clone turned up a few times. One junction end disagrees with the germline gene, perhaps due to a read error. The rearrangement uses TRBV19 and TRBJ1-5; 7 bases map to TRBD1. The CDR3 consists of 14 residues. Germline-derived CDR1 and CDR2 are LNHDA and SQIVND (reference sequence). The CDR3 sequence: CASSLDRGNQPQHF. DNA for the CDR3: TGTGCCAGTAGTCTAGACAGGGGCAATCAGCCCCAGCATTTT.

This chain uses TRBV7-9 with TRBJ2-1; D ambiguous. CDR1 SEHNR and CDR2 FQNEAQ come from the germline V gene (reference sequence). CDR3 length: 13 amino acids. Trimming removed 4 bases at V and 5 bases at J, with 9 bases between. In DNA form, the CDR3 reads TGTGCCAGCAGCTACGACATCCACAATGAGCAGTTCTTC. Translation gives CASSYDIHNEQFF.

This clone came up once. The chain recombines TRBV7-2 with TRBJ2-7; weak D call: TRBD2 (6 bases). This CDR3 comprises 14 residues. Per germline, CDR1 SGHTA and CDR2 FQGNSA. Trimming shortened V by 3 bases and J by 5 bases, and 14 bases separated the two germline ends. The CDR3 loop reads CASSFSGGVDEQYF. CDR3 coding DNA: TGTGCCAGCAGCTTTAGCGGCGGGGTCGACGAGCAGTACTTC.

By its share, this clone is medium-sized. The rearrangement joins TRBV3-1 to TRBJ2-2; D call uncertain. This CDR3 has 15 residues. With 6 bases removed from V and 0 bases from J, the gap between germline ends came to 11 bases. Germline V lookup: CDR1 LGHDT, CDR2 YNNKEL (reference sequence). CDR3 loop: CASSLRRANTGELFF. The DNA for the CDR3 is TGTGCCAGCAGTCTCCGTAGGGCGAACACCGGGGAGCTGTTTTTT.

This clone was observed a few times. In the same sample, other DNA sequences code for this CDR3. The chain carries TRBV5-1 and TRBJ2-7; D is perhaps TRBD2 (5 bases). This CDR3 has 14 residues. Trimming pared 0 bases from V and 0 bases from J, leaving 7 bases between. CDR1 is SGHRS, CDR2 YFSETQ, per germline. CDR3 residues: CASSLAGNSYEQYF. CDR3 DNA: TGCGCCAGCAGCTTGGCCGGGAACTCCTACGAGCAGTACTTC.

This clone was recorded a few times. This may arise from a read error, as a much more abundant clone is one base away. Lacking the conserved final phenylalanine or tryptophan, this CDR3 likely reflects a read error. The V gene is TRBV4-2, the J gene TRBJ1-1; unclear D gene. V lost 2 bases and J lost 11, with 12 bases in between. The CDR3 is 12 residues long. Per the germline V gene, CDR1 is LGHNA and CDR2 is YNFKEQ. CDR3 coding DNA: TGTGCCAGCAGCCAATCGGACGGTAGGGCTTTCTCT. This translates into CASSQSDGRAFS.

This clone was observed a few times. V usage is TRBV25-1 and J usage is TRBJ2-7, with D unresolved. The CDR3 runs to 12 residues. V dropped 3 bases and J dropped 8 bases, with 11 bases sitting between them. Germline CDR1 is MGHDK and CDR2 is SYGVNS. CDR3 sequence reads: CASSDYRRKQYF. The CDR3 nucleotides read TGTGCCAGCAGTGACTACCGTCGCAAGCAGTACTTC.

This clone occurred many times. The chain carries TRBV24-1 and TRBJ2-1; D possibly corresponds to TRBD1 (6 bases). CDR3 length: 16 residues. Germline V gives CDR1 KGHDR, CDR2 SFDVKD. V was pared by 5 bases and J by 7 bases, with 20 bases between. The CDR3 here is CATSVTPPGHKNEQFF. As DNA, the CDR3 is TGTGCCACCAGTGTTACTCCCCCGGGACACAAGAATGAGCAGTTCTTC.

This clone was recorded only once. The CDR3 is CASSLGLAGEGEQYF. DNA of the CDR3: TGCGCCAGCAGCTTGGGACTAGCGGGAGAAGGCGAGCAGTACTTC. The chain has TRBV5-1 and TRBJ2-7, with TRBD2 matching 12 bases. Trimming removed 0 bases from V and 6 bases from J; junction bases left unmatched: 4. Germline CDR1 SGHRS, CDR2 YFSETQ. The CDR3 length is 15 residues. Together with reference TRBV5-1 and TRBJ2-7, the CDR3 gives the full variable domain: KAGVTQTPRYLIKTRGQQVTLSCSPISGHRSVSWYQQTPGQGLQFLFEYFSETQRNKGNFPGRFSGRQFSNSRSEMNVSTLELGDSALYLCASSLGLAGEGEQYFGPGTRLTVT.

The chain joins TRBV7-9 to TRBJ2-1; possibly TRBD2 for D (6 bases). The CDR3 covers 14 residues. CDR1 is SEHNR, CDR2 FQNEAQ, per germline (reference sequence). The germline V and J ends were trimmed by 6 bases and 9 bases, with 18 bases remaining between them. DNA of the CDR3: TGTGCCAGCAGGACTGGGACTTACTTGAGTGAGCAGTTCTTC. Protein product: CASRTGTYLSEQFF.

The CDR3 DNA reads as TGTGCCTGGAGGGGAGGTGAGCAGTTCTTC. It codes for CAWRGGEQFF. The chain is built from TRBV30 and TRBJ2-1; a weak D match, TRBD2 (6 bases). The CDR3 is made up of 10 amino acids. V lost 3 bases to trimming and J lost 9 bases, with 6 bases between them. Germline V gene data show CDR1 as GTSNPN and CDR2 as SVGIG (reference sequence).

This clone appeared many times. This sequence joins TRBV9 and TRBJ2-3; D gene unclear. Trimming took 0 bases from V and 6 from J, leaving 8 bases between them. The CDR3 is made up of 13 amino acids. Germline CDR1 and CDR2: SGDLS and YYNGEE. CDR3 sequence (DNA): TGTGCCAGCAGCGTAGAGGCGAGGGATACGCAGTATTTT. As protein: CASSVEARDTQYF.

This chain joins TRBV27 and TRBJ2-7, with 7 bases matching TRBD2. CDR1 MNHEY and CDR2 SMNVEV come from the germline V gene (reference sequence). The ends lost 3 bases at V and 3 bases at J; junction bases unmatched: 5. The length of the CDR3 is 14 residues. The CDR3: CASSFGGVGYEQYF. In nucleotides, the CDR3 is TGTGCCAGCAGTTTTGGGGGGGTAGGCTACGAGCAGTACTTC.